The present T cell receptor beta chain was sequenced within a study of OX40 agonist ivuxolimab in advanced cancers. Study-level information: Under the entry rules, prior anti-PD-1, anti-PD-L1 or anti-CTLA-4 therapy was allowed, and about 40% had some. One patient with hepatocellular carcinoma and two with cutaneous melanoma, three in all, had partial responses.

Germline V lookup: CDR1 LNHNV, CDR2 YYDKDF (reference sequence). Trimming cost V 1 base and J 0 bases, with 8 bases left between them. The CDR3 spans 15 residues. Sequenced by immunoSEQ multiplex PCR; TCRdb stores in-frame clones only, minus some. The sample shows tens of thousands of clones, approximately 83% of them seen only once. Autoimmune disease history or systemic immunosuppression barred patients. This chain connects TRBV15 to TRBJ2-3; maybe TRBD2 (6 bases). The TCR was taken from an adult with an advanced solid tumor such as melanoma, head and neck, liver or kidney cancer. This specimen was CD4+ or CD8+ T cells sorted from blood, taken in a trial of the OX40 agonist ivuxolimab. CDR3 protein: CATSRGTTSTDTQYF. For the CDR3, the DNA is TGTGCCACCAGCAGAGGGACTACCAGCACAGATACGCAGTATTTT.